In this sample, the clone carrying this T cell receptor (beta chain) turned up many times. These data originate in a study of early T cells in non-severe SARS-CoV-2 infection. Germline V gene data show CDR1 as SGHNT and CDR2 as YYREEE (reference sequence). CDR3 size: 14 residues. V gave up 5 bases and J gave up 4 bases, with 15 bases separating them. From the 5' RACE reads, TCRdb called clonotypes with MiXCR, one entry per CDR3 protein. The data show about 37,000 distinct CDR3 sequences, 7.9% seen once. The sequence was collected from an adult who was a healthcare worker with PCR-confirmed SARS-CoV-2 infection or an uninfected control (not recorded which). This material consisted of whole blood, taken at baseline. The J gene is TRBJ2-5, the V gene TRBV5-4, with a tentative D call TRBD2 (6 bases). This CDR3 reads CASRRLELPETQYF. The CDR3 coding sequence is TGTGCCAGCAGGAGACTAGAACTCCCAGAGACCCAGTACTTC.